There are a few counts of the clone carrying this TCR beta chain. Its target is unknown. The data were obtained in a study of OX40 agonist ivuxolimab in advanced cancers. Study-wide context: Age averaged around 54 years (range about 23 to 80), and less than 85% were male.

General study results and limits: Clones of CD4+ and CD8+ blood T cells grew by week 6 at doses of 0.1 to 3.0 mg/kg. Clonal expansion was among the lowest in partial responders at 0.1-3.0 mg/kg, especially CD8+. CD4+ T cells averaged fewer expanded clones than CD8+ T cells.

The CDR3 covers 15 residues. Germline lookup yields CDR1 LNHDA and CDR2 SQIVND (reference sequence). V shed 5 bases and J 7 bases; nucleotides not matched to a gene: 9. Clones were read by immunoSEQ multiplex PCR, and TCRdb kept only the in-frame ones, dropping some. The sample lists tens of thousands of clones; approximately 83% were seen once. The source is an adult with an advanced solid tumor such as melanoma, head and neck, liver or kidney cancer. Material: CD4+ or CD8+ T cells sorted from blood, obtained in a trial of the OX40 agonist ivuxolimab. V and J are TRBV19 and TRBJ1-5; 9 bases map to TRBD1. The CDR3 DNA reads TGTGCCAGTAGTTCCCTGGGGACAGGGAGGCAGCCCCAGCATTTT. This translates into CASSSLGTGRQPQHF.